The 25 T cell receptor beta chains below were found in one sample sequenced in a study of identical twins. One entry per CDR3 protein results from TCRdb running MiXCR on the 5' RACE reads. The sample includes 700,000 or so distinct CDR3 sequences, 8.6% of them seen just once. This same sample was also part of a study on yellow fever vaccine responses in identical twins.

The sequenced sample was PBMCs. Receptors were obtained from a woman aged 18-29 years in good health.

J is TRBJ2-1 and V is TRBV7-2; no clear D. V dropped 4 bases and J dropped 7 bases, with 20 bases sitting between them. Germline CDR1 and CDR2: SGHTA and FQGNSA. The CDR3 runs to 16 residues. The CDR3 loop is CASSSPTWPSRNEQFF. For the CDR3, the DNA is TGTGCCAGCAGCTCTCCGACCTGGCCTTCCCGAAATGAGCAGTTCTTC. Looking up the rest from reference TRBV7-2 and TRBJ2-1 gives the full variable domain: GAGVSQSPSNKVTEKGKDVELRCDPISGHTALYWYRQSLGQGLEFLIYFQGNSAPDKSGLPSDRFSAERTGGSVSTLTIQRTQQEDSAVYLCASSSPTWPSRNEQFFGPGTRLTVL.

The chain combines TRBV5-1 with TRBJ2-7; D gene uncertain. Germline loops: CDR1 SGHRS, CDR2 YFSETQ. V shed 0 bases and J shed 2 bases, with 9 bases lying between them. CDR3 length: 14 residues. As DNA, the CDR3 is TGCGCCAGCAGCTTGGACTTCACCACCTACGAGCAGTACTTC. Amino acids: CASSLDFTTYEQYF. Full variable domain (remainder filled in from reference TRBV5-1 and TRBJ2-7): KAGVTQTPRYLIKTRGQQVTLSCSPISGHRSVSWYQQTPGQGLQFLFEYFSETQRNKGNFPGRFSGRQFSNSRSEMNVSTLELGDSALYLCASSLDFTTYEQYFGPGTRLTVT.

The table lists this clonotype with a few counts. This sequence joins TRBV27 and TRBJ1-4; 7 bases align to TRBD1. The germline V gene encodes CDR1 MNHEY and CDR2 SMNVEV (reference sequence). With 4 bases clipped from V and 4 bases from J, the junction kept 9 bases outside the gene matches. This CDR3 is built from 16 residues. CDR3 amino acids: CASSSKTGPRNEKLFF. Written as DNA, the CDR3 is TGTGCCAGCAGTTCCAAGACAGGGCCCCGTAATGAAAAACTGTTTTTT.

This clonotype was detected many times. J is TRBJ1-1 and V is TRBV5-1; tentative D call: TRBD1 (5 bases). Germline CDR1 SGHRS, CDR2 YFSETQ. The CDR3 runs 16 residues. The V and J ends lost 0 bases and 3 bases respectively, with 15 bases between them. The CDR3 bases are TGCGCCAGCAGCTTGGCCAAGATCGGGACGGACACTGAAGCTTTCTTT. Its translation is CASSLAKIGTDTEAFF.

This clonotype was found a few times. The chain couples TRBV6-2 or TRBV6-3 to TRBJ2-2; D remains ambiguous. Germline CDR1 reads MNHEY; CDR2 reads SVGEGT. CDR3 length: 15 amino acids. Trimming shortened V by 7 bases and J by 5 bases, and 17 bases separated the two germline ends. CDR3: CASTNGMGKTGELFF. The CDR3 DNA reads TGTGCCAGCACGAATGGGATGGGAAAAACCGGGGAGCTGTTTTTT.

This clonotype was seen a handful of times. The J gene is TRBJ2-1, the V gene TRBV20-1, with D maybe TRBD2 (7 bases). In germline, CDR1 is DFQATT, CDR2 SNEGSKA (reference sequence). This CDR3 has 13 residues. The V gene lost 8 bases and the J gene lost 5 bases, with 16 bases spanning the gap. CDR3 loop: CSQGGVGHNEQFF. Written as DNA, the CDR3 is TGCAGTCAAGGGGGGGTGGGGCACAATGAGCAGTTCTTC.

The chain carries TRBV27 and TRBJ1-3; 8 positions agree with TRBD1. Germline assignment: CDR1 MNHEY and CDR2 SMNVEV (reference sequence). This CDR3 is 16 amino acids long. With 6 bases clipped from V and 0 bases from J, the junction kept 7 bases outside the gene matches. The CDR3 coding sequence is TGTGCCAGCAGACCAGGGGGCCTCAGCTCTGGAAACACCATATATTTT. Amino acids: CASRPGGLSSGNTIYF.

J is TRBJ2-7 and V is TRBV28; D is unclear. The V end lost 4 bases, the J end lost 3 bases, and 13 bases lay between the germline ends. CDR1 and CDR2 (germline): MDHEN, SYDVKM. This CDR3 is 14 amino acids long. The CDR3 region is CASSSRRLDYEQYF. The CDR3 DNA reads TGTGCCAGCAGTTCCCGCCGCTTAGACTACGAGCAGTACTTC.

This clonotype was counted a few times. The chain combines TRBV2 with TRBJ2-7; D may be TRBD1 or TRBD2 (6 bases each). Looked up from germline, CDR1 is SNHLY and CDR2 is FYNNEI. The CDR3 loop spans 14 amino acids. V shed 7 bases and J shed 1 base, with 14 bases lying between them. The CDR3 DNA reads TGTGCCAGCACTGACGGCGGGACATCCTACGAGCAGTACTTC. Protein sequence: CASTDGGTSYEQYF.

V gene TRBV27 combines with J gene TRBJ2-6; D gene unclear. Trimming left V 0 bases short and J 2 bases short, with 11 bases between. Per the germline V gene, CDR1 is MNHEY and CDR2 is SMNVEV (reference sequence). The CDR3 spans 17 residues. The CDR3, as DNA: TGTGCCAGCAGTTTATCGTCGAGTTATGCTGGGGCCAACGTCCTGACTTTC. Translated, it gives CASSLSSSYAGANVLTF.

This clonotype was seen a few times. This chain uses TRBV9 with TRBJ1-3, with D possibly being TRBD1 (5 bases). Trimming removed 4 bases from V and 0 bases from J, with 14 bases in between. This CDR3 spans 16 amino acids. From germline, CDR1 is SGDLS and CDR2 YYNGEE. The CDR3 here is CASSRGGAGSGNTIYF. Written as DNA, the CDR3 is TGTGCCAGCAGCAGGGGAGGTGCCGGCTCTGGAAACACCATATATTTT. Supplemented by reference TRBV9 and TRBJ1-3, the full variable domain reads DSGVTQTPKHLITATGQRVTLRCSPRSGDLSVYWYQQSLDQGLQFLIQYYNGEERAKGNILERFSAQQFPDLHSELNLSSLELGDSALYFCASSRGGAGSGNTIYFGEGSWLTVV.

This sequence joins TRBV30 and TRBJ1-4, with D maybe TRBD1 (6 bases). CDR3 length equals 14 residues. Germline lookup yields CDR1 GTSNPN and CDR2 SVGIG (reference sequence). Trimming left V 4 bases short and J 1 base short, with 10 bases between. CDR3 nucleotide sequence: TGTGCCTGGACCCAGGGGTTAACTAATGAAAAACTGTTTTTT. The encoded protein is CAWTQGLTNEKLFF. The entire variable domain, with the rest obtained from reference TRBV30 and TRBJ1-4, is as follows: SQTIHQWPATLVQPVGSPLSLECTVEGTSNPNLYWYRQAAGRGLQLLFYSVGIGQISSEVPQNLSASRPQDRQFILSSKKLLLSDSGFYLCAWTQGLTNEKLFFGSGTQLSVL.

The chain links TRBV20-1 to TRBJ2-2; perhaps TRBD2 as D (6 bases). Trimming took off 3 bases at V and 5 bases at J, with 16 bases between the two ends. Germline V CDR1 and CDR2: DFQATT, SNEGSKA (reference sequence). The CDR3 has 15 amino acids. In nucleotides, the CDR3 is TGCAGTGCTAGTTACGGGGGAGGTATTACCGGGGAGCTGTTTTTT. This encodes CSASYGGGITGELFF.

The table lists this clonotype with a few counts. The chain joins TRBV7-9 to TRBJ2-2; tentatively, D is TRBD1 (6 bases). CDR3 length: 13 amino acids. Germline V CDR1 and CDR2: SEHNR, FQNEAQ (reference sequence). The V end lost 7 bases, the J end lost 6 bases, and 12 bases lay between the germline ends. The CDR3 spells CASTSYRAGELFF. The CDR3 DNA sequence: TGTGCCAGCACCTCTTACAGGGCCGGGGAGCTGTTTTTT.

This clonotype was counted between two and nine times. The chain carries TRBV15 and TRBJ2-2; 7 bases line up with TRBD2. Germline lookup yields CDR1 LNHNV and CDR2 YYDKDF (reference sequence). V trimming: 8 bases; J trimming: 1 base; junction bases outside the gene matches: 10. The CDR3 runs to 16 residues. This CDR3 reads CATYPSLAVNTGELFF. The CDR3 nucleotides read TGTGCCACCTACCCGTCCCTAGCGGTGAACACCGGGGAGCTGTTTTTT.

This clonotype was counted between two and nine times. V usage is TRBV6-2 or TRBV6-3 and J usage is TRBJ2-3; TRBD2 matches at 9 bases. The CDR3 sequence is 16 residues long. Unmatched junction bases numbered 11, after V lost 6 bases and J lost 4 bases. Germline CDR1 reads MNHEY; CDR2 reads SVGEGT. CDR3: CASRPLAGGDPDTQYF. The CDR3 nucleotides are TGTGCCAGCAGACCACTGGCGGGAGGGGACCCAGATACGCAGTATTTT.

This clonotype was counted at least ten times. The chain employs TRBV29-1 and TRBJ2-7; D perhaps matches TRBD1 (5 bases). In germline, CDR1 is SQVTM, CDR2 ANQGSEA. This CDR3 has 16 amino acids. The V gene lost 0 bases and the J gene lost 2 bases, with 17 bases spanning the gap. DNA of the CDR3: TGCAGCGTTGAAGATCCCTCCTCAGGGCTCCCCTACGAGCAGTACTTC. It codes for CSVEDPSSGLPYEQYF.

In its sample, this clonotype was seen a few times. The rearrangement links TRBV29-1 to TRBJ2-2, with D perhaps TRBD1 (6 bases). The CDR3 length is 14 residues. The germline V and J ends were trimmed by 0 bases and 6 bases, with 11 bases remaining between them. The germline V gene encodes CDR1 SQVTM and CDR2 ANQGSEA. CDR3 amino acids: CSVEDRGTPGELFF. CDR3 in DNA: TGCAGCGTTGAAGACAGGGGTACCCCCGGGGAGCTGTTTTTT.

The chain carries TRBV5-1 and TRBJ1-4; 10 bases line up with TRBD1. This CDR3 comprises 15 residues. CDR1 is SGHRS and CDR2 is YFSETQ in the germline V gene. Trimming removed 5 bases from V and 6 bases from J; junction bases left unmatched: 7. CDR3 nucleotides: TGCGCCAGCAGACCATCCGGGACAGGGGATGAAAAACTGTTTTTT. It codes for CASRPSGTGDEKLFF.

The table lists this clonotype with a few counts. The genes are TRBV24-1 and TRBJ2-7, with D perhaps assigned TRBD1 or TRBD2 (6 bases each). Germline CDR1 is KGHDR and CDR2 is SFDVKD. This CDR3 comprises 13 residues. Deletions cut 4 bases from V and 9 bases from J, with 15 bases between. CDR3 residues: CATSDGNRDLQYF. The CDR3, as DNA: TGTGCCACCAGTGACGGAAACAGGGACTTGCAGTACTTC.

Ten or more counts support this clonotype. CDR3 nucleotide sequence: TGTGCCACCCGCGGGACAGACAACACCATATATTTT. It yields the protein CATRGTDNTIYF. V usage is TRBV15 and J usage is TRBJ1-3, with 7 bases lining up with TRBD1. V was clipped by 8 bases and J by 7 bases; unmatched bases: 5. The germline V gene has CDR1 LNHNV and CDR2 YYDKDF (reference sequence). The CDR3 spans 12 residues. Drawing the rest from reference TRBV15 and TRBJ1-3, the complete variable domain is DAMVIQNPRYQVTQFGKPVTLSCSQTLNHNVMYWYQQKSSQAPKLLFHYYDKDFNNEADTPDNFQSRRPNTSFCFLDIRSPGLGDTAMYLCATRGTDNTIYFGEGSWLTVV.

A few counts support this clonotype. V usage is TRBV7-2 and J usage is TRBJ1-4, with D unclear. CDR1 and CDR2 from the germline V gene are SGHTA and FQGNSA. The CDR3 is 12 amino acids. Trimming shortened V by 4 bases and J by 4 bases, and 4 bases separated the two germline ends. The CDR3 bases are TGTGCCAGCAGCTATTATAATGAAAAACTGTTTTTT. This translates into CASSYYNEKLFF. Full variable domain (rest looked up from reference TRBV7-2 and TRBJ1-4): GAGVSQSPSNKVTEKGKDVELRCDPISGHTALYWYRQSLGQGLEFLIYFQGNSAPDKSGLPSDRFSAERTGGSVSTLTIQRTQQEDSAVYLCASSYYNEKLFFGSGTQLSVL.

The chain uses TRBV4-1 and TRBJ2-2; D is possibly TRBD2 (6 bases). V dropped 11 bases and J dropped 4 bases, with 11 bases sitting between them. The CDR3 extends over 12 amino acids. CDR1 MGHRA and CDR2 YSYEKL come from the germline V gene. This CDR3 reads CAARGSTGELFF. CDR3 bases: TGCGCCGCACGGGGGAGCACCGGGGAGCTGTTTTTT.

The rearrangement links TRBV29-1 to TRBJ2-3; D gene ambiguous. The CDR3 has 12 residues. Germline loops: CDR1 SQVTM, CDR2 ANQGSEA. V lost 0 bases to trimming and J lost 3 bases, with 4 bases between them. CDR3 in amino acids: CSVEDGTDTQYF. In DNA, the CDR3 is TGCAGCGTTGAAGACGGAACAGATACGCAGTATTTT.

The sample holds many counts of this clonotype. This chain joins TRBV4-3 and TRBJ2-3; the match to TRBD2 covers 7 bases. The CDR3 is 16 residues long. The germline gives CDR1 LGHNA, CDR2 YSLEER. V trimming: 0 bases; J trimming: 5 bases; junction bases outside the gene matches: 8. Here the CDR3 DNA reads TGCGCCAGCAGCCAAGATCGGGCTAGCGGAGGAGATACGCAGTATTTT. Protein: CASSQDRASGGDTQYF.